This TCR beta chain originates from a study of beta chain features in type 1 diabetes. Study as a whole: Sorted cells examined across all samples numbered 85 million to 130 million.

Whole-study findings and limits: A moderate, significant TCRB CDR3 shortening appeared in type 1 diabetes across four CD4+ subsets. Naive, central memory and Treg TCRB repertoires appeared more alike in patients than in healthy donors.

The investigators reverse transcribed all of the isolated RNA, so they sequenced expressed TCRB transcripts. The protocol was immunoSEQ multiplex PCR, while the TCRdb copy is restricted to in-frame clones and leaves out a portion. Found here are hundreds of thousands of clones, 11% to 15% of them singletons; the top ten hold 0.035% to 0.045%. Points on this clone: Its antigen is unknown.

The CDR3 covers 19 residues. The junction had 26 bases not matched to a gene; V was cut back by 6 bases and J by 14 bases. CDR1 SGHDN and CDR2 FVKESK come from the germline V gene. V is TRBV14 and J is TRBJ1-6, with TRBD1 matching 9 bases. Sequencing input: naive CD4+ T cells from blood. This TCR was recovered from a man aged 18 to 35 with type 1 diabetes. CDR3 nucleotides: TGTGCCAGCAGTCATCTGGACCTCTTACCGGGACAGGGAAGGTCGTCCCTCCACTTT. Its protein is CASSHLDLLPGQGRSSLHF.